This T cell receptor beta chain was captured by sequencing in a study of control samples from healthy donors and cancer patients. The assay was immunoSEQ multiplex PCR, and TCRdb's table has in-frame clones only and misses some. The data show approximately 230,000 clones, 82% seen once. The germline V gene has CDR1 ENHRY and CDR2 SYGVKD. The CDR3 length is 14 residues. J lost 5 bases, V lost 3 bases, and 6 bases had no gene match. Sequencing used PBMCs. The V gene is TRBV10-3, the J gene TRBJ2-7; 8 bases match TRBD1. This TCR came from a woman aged 60-75 years with lung cancer. The CDR3 sequence: CAISERAGGDEQYF. The CDR3 region has the DNA TGTGCCATCAGTGAAAGGGCAGGGGGCGACGAGCAGTACTTC.